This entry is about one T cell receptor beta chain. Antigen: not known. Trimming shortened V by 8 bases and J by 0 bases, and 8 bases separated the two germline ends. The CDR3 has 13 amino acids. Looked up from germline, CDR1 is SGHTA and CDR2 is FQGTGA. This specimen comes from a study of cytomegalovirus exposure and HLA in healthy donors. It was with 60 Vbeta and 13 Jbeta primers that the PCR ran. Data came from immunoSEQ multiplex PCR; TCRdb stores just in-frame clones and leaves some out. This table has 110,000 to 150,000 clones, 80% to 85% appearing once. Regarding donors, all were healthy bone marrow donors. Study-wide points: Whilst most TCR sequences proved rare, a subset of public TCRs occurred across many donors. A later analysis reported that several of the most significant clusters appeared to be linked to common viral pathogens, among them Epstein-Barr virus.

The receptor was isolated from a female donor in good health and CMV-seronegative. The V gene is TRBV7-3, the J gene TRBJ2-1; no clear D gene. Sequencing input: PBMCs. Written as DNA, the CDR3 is TGTGCCAGCGCCCCGAGCTCCTACAATGAGCAGTTCTTC. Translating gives CASAPSSYNEQFF.